The sequence of this T cell receptor (beta chain) was determined in a study of cytomegalovirus exposure and HLA in healthy donors. General study findings and limits: Investigators reported approximately 150 TCR beta chains as tied to cytomegalovirus. Most TCR sequences showed up rarely, but some public TCRs showed up in many donors. A few of the chains that were CMV-associated were confirmed in vitro to be specific for CMV antigens.

Separate from the approximately 670-subject first cohort, the 120-subject validation cohort was the one that the donors belonged to. The protocol was immunoSEQ multiplex PCR, while the TCRdb copy is restricted to in-frame clones and leaves out a portion. The sample shows hundreds of thousands of clones, around 90% of them seen only once. The CDR3 covers 15 residues. The J segment lost 6 bases and the V segment lost 6 bases, leaving 11 bases of the junction unmatched. Germline assignment: CDR1 SNHLY and CDR2 FYNNEI. With respect to this clone: What it binds is not known.

The material sequenced was PBMCs. The rearrangement uses TRBV2 and TRBJ2-7; TRBD2 matches at 10 bases. The TCR originated in a woman aged 18-30 years in good health and CMV-seropositive. CDR3 sequence (DNA): TGTGCCAGCAGCCGCTCACTAGCGGGGTTCGGCGAGCAGTACTTC. It encodes CASSRSLAGFGEQYF.